The present TCR beta chain was sequenced within a study of CD8 T cells in ankylosing spondylitis. The germline CDR1 and CDR2 sequences are SGHTA and FQGNSA. V lost 8 bases and J lost 7, with 17 bases in between. CDR3 size: 14 residues. This clonotype has just a few counts. Its cognate antigen is unknown. Making the TCR beta libraries involved quantitative 5'-RACE with molecular barcodes. TCRdb passed the 5' RACE reads through MiXCR, listing each CDR3 protein once. The sample has about 220,000 distinct CDR3 sequences, over 9.5% seen once. General study findings and limits: Apparently characteristic of ankylosing spondylitis blood was a TCR beta motif (eight highly homologous variants).

Sequenced: blood, either unsorted or a sorted T cell fraction (not recorded which). This chain joins TRBV7-2 and TRBJ1-4; no clear D gene. The source is a male donor with ankylosing spondylitis or in good health (not recorded which). The CDR3 spells CASGKVGFGEKLFF. The CDR3 region has the DNA TGTGCCAGCGGAAAAGTTGGATTCGGTGAAAAACTGTTTTTT.